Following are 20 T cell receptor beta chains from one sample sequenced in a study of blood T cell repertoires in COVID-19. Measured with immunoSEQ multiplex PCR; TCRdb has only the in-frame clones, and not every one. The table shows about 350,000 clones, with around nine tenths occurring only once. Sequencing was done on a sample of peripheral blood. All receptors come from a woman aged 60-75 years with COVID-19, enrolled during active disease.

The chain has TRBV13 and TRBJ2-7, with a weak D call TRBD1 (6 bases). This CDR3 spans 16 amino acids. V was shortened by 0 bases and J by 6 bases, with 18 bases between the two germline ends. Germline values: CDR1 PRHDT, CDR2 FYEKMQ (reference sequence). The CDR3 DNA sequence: TGTGCCAGCAGCTTAGGTTCCGATTCAGGGGCGGGCGAGCAGTACTTC. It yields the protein CASSLGSDSGAGEQYF.

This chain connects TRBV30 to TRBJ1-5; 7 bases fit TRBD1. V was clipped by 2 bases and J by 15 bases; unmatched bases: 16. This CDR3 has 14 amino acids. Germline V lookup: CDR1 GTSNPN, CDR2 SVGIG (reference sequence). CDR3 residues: CAWSHAPGQQTRHF. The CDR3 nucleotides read TGTGCCTGGAGTCACGCTCCGGGACAGCAAACCCGGCATTTT.

CDR3 nucleotide sequence: TGCGCCAGCGCTCCCGGGTCTAATGAAAAACTGTTTTTT. Its translation is CASAPGSNEKLFF. The chain carries TRBV5-1 and TRBJ1-4; no firm D call. Germline loops: CDR1 SGHRS, CDR2 YFSETQ. The CDR3 extends over 13 amino acids. The V and J ends lost 7 bases and 3 bases respectively, with 10 bases between them.

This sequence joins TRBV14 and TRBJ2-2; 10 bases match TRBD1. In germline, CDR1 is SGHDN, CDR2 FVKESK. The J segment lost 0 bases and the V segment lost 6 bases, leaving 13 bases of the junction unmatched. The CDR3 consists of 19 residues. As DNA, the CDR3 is TGTGCCAGCAGTCGCAACGCCGGGACAGGGGTATCGAACACCGGGGAGCTGTTTTTT. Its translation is CASSRNAGTGVSNTGELFF.

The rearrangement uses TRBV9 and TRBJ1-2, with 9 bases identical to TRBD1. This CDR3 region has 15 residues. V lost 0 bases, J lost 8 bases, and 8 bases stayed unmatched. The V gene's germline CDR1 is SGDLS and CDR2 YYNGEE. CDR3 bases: TGTGCCAGCAGCGTAGATGGGACAGGGACTGCGGGCTACACCTTC. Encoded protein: CASSVDGTGTAGYTF.

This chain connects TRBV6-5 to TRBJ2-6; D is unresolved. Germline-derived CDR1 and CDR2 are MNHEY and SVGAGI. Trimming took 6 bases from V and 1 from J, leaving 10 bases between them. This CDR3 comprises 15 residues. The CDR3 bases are TGTGCCAGCAGATTCCGAGAGTCTGGGGCCAACGTCCTGACTTTC. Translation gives CASRFRESGANVLTF.

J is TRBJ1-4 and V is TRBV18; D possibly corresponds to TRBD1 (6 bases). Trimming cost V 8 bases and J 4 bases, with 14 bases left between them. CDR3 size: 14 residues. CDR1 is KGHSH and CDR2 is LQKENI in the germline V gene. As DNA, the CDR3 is TGTGCCAGCGCCCCGGGACAAAATAATGAAAAACTGTTTTTT. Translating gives CASAPGQNNEKLFF.

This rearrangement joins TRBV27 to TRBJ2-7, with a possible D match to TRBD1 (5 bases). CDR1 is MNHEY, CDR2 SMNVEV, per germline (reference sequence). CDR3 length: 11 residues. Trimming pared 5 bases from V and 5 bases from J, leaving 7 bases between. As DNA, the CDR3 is TGTGCCAGCAGTCAGGGCCACGAGCAGTACTTC. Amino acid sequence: CASSQGHEQYF.

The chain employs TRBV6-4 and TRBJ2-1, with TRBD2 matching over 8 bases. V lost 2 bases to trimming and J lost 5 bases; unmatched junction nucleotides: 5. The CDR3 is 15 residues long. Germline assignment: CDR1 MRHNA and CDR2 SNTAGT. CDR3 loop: CASSDQGLGNNEQFF. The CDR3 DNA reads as TGTGCCAGCAGTGACCAGGGACTAGGAAACAATGAGCAGTTCTTC.

CDR3 DNA sequence: TGTGCCAGCAGTTTACTAGCGGGGGGGTGGCTCACAGATACGCAGTATTTT. Translating gives CASSLLAGGWLTDTQYF. This chain links TRBV28 with TRBJ2-3, with 12 bases fitting TRBD2. Germline loops: CDR1 MDHEN, CDR2 SYDVKM. This CDR3 contains 17 residues. V was clipped by 2 bases and J by 2 bases; unmatched bases: 5. Variable domain in full (rest from reference TRBV28 and TRBJ2-3): DVKVTQSSRYLVKRTGEKVFLECVQDMDHENMFWYRQDPGLGLRLIYFSYDVKMKEKGDIPEGYSVSREKKERFSLILESASTNQTSMYLCASSLLAGGWLTDTQYFGPGTRLTVL.

The CDR3 nucleotides are TGTGCCATCAGTTCGGAGATGGCATCCGGGGAGCTGTTTTTT. It encodes CAISSEMASGELFF. The rearrangement links TRBV10-3 to TRBJ2-2; D uncertain. The CDR3 sequence is 14 residues long. The germline V gene encodes CDR1 ENHRY and CDR2 SYGVKD. Trimming stripped 5 bases from V and 6 bases from J, with 13 bases between.

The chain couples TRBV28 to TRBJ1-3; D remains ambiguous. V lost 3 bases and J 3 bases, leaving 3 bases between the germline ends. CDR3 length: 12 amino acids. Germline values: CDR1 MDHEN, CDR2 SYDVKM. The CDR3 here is CASSLYGNTIYF. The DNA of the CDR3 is TGTGCCAGCAGTTTGTATGGAAACACCATATATTTT.

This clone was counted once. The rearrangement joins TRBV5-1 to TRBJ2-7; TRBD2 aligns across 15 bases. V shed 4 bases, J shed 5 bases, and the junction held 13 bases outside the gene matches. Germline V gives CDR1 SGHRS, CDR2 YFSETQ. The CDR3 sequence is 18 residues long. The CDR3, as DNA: TGCGCCAGCAGCCTAGGACTAGCGGGGGGGACACGGCAGAACGAGCAGTACTTC. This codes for CASSLGLAGGTRQNEQYF.

DNA of the CDR3: TGTGCCAGCAGTGAAACCACAGGGCGTCAGCCCCAGCATTTT. Its translation: CASSETTGRQPQHF. The genes are TRBV2 and TRBJ1-5, with D perhaps matching TRBD1 (6 bases). Trimming stripped 2 bases from V and 6 bases from J, with 11 bases between. The length of the CDR3 is 14 residues. Germline CDR1 reads SNHLY; CDR2 reads FYNNEI.

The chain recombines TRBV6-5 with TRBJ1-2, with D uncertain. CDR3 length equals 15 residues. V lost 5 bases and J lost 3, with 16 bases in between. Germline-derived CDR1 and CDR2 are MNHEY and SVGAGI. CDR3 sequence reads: CASSRHSSEDYGYTF. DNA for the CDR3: TGTGCCAGCAGTCGTCATTCCTCAGAGGACTATGGCTACACCTTC.

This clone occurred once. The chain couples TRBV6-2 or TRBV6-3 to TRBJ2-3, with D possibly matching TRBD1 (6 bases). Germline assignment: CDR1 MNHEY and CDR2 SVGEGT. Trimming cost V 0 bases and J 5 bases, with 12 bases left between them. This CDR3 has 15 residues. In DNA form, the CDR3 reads TGTGCCAGCAGTTACTCGTCAGGGGTGATAGATACGCAGTATTTT. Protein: CASSYSSGVIDTQYF.

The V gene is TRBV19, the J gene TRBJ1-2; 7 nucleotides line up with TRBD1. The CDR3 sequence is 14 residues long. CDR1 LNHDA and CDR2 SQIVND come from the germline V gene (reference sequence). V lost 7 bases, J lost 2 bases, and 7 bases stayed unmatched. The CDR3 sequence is CASTFTGDNYGYTF. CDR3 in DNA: TGTGCCAGTACCTTCACAGGGGACAACTATGGCTACACCTTC.

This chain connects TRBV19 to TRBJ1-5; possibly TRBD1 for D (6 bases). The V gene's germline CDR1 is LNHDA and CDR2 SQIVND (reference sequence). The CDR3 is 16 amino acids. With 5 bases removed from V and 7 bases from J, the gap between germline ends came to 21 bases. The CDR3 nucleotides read TGTGCCAGTAGTCAGGGGAAGGCCAGGAGGAACCAGCCCCAGCATTTT. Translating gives CASSQGKARRNQPQHF.

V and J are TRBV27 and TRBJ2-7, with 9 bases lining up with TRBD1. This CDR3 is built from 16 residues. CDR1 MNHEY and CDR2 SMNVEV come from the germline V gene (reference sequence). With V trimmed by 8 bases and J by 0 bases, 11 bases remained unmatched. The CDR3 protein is CASRLTGQGLSYEQYF. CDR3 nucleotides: TGTGCCAGCCGATTAACGGGACAGGGCCTCTCCTACGAGCAGTACTTC.

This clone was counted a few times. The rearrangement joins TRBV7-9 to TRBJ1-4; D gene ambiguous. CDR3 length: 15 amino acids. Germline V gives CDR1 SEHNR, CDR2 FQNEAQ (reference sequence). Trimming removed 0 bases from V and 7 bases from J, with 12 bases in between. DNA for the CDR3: TGTGCCAGCAGCTTAGCCGCAGGAGAGGGTGAAAAACTGTTTTTT. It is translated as CASSLAAGEGEKLFF.